This T cell receptor beta chain comes out of a study of cytomegalovirus exposure and HLA in healthy donors. Overall study results and limits: An analysis done earlier found most TCR beta V segments productive about 87% or about 30% of the time.

Primers: 60 Vbeta forward and 13 Jbeta reverse. Using immunoSEQ multiplex PCR, the repertoire was profiled, and TCRdb retains in-frame clones only, with some absent. The sample yields 90,000 to 150,000 clones, around 81% seen once. As regards this clone: The target antigen is unknown.

V lost 6 bases, J lost 3 bases, and 6 bases stayed unmatched. CDR3 length: 15 residues. Germline lookup yields CDR1 SGHDT and CDR2 YYEEEE. This sequence originates from a woman aged 40 to 50 in good health and CMV-seronegative. The source material was PBMCs. The chain is built from TRBV5-6 and TRBJ2-1; 10 positions match TRBD2. CDR3 amino acids: CASKRSGRVYNEQFF. The CDR3 DNA reads TGTGCCAGCAAACGAAGCGGGAGGGTCTACAATGAGCAGTTCTTC.